The 26 T cell receptor beta chains listed next were all sequenced from one sample in a study of blood T cell repertoires in COVID-19. Only in-frame clones appear in the TCRdb table, and some are missing; sequencing was by immunoSEQ multiplex PCR. Here the sample spans approximately 120,000 clones, roughly 72% being singletons. Sequences were obtained from peripheral blood. These receptors all stem from a man aged 55-75 years with acute or convalescent COVID-19.

This rearrangement joins TRBV27 to TRBJ1-1; 9 positions match TRBD1. The CDR3 contains 13 residues. Trimming took 5 bases from V and 5 from J; bases not matched to a gene: 3. Germline values: CDR1 MNHEY, CDR2 SMNVEV (reference sequence). For the CDR3, the DNA is TGTGCCAGCAGTAAGGACAGGGGTACTGAAGCTTTCTTT. Its protein is CASSKDRGTEAFF.

V and J are TRBV7-9 and TRBJ1-2; D unclear. From germline, CDR1 is SEHNR and CDR2 FQNEAQ (reference sequence). This CDR3 has 13 amino acids. V was pared by 2 bases and J by 2 bases, with 6 bases between. The CDR3 coding sequence is TGTGCCAGCAGCTTACCCTTGAACTATGGCTACACCTTC. Translating gives CASSLPLNYGYTF.

The chain links TRBV23-1 to TRBJ1-5, with D perhaps TRBD1 (5 bases). TRBV23-1 qualifies as an ORF whose function is uncertain. This CDR3 spans 17 amino acids. The V gene lost 2 bases and the J gene lost 3 bases, with 17 bases spanning the gap. DNA of the CDR3: TGCGCCAGCAGTCAAACTACCGCCCAGGGAATCAATCAGCCCCAGCATTTT. Protein product: CASSQTTAQGINQPQHF.

The CDR3 loop reads CASSLLAGGLEQFF. DNA for the CDR3: TGTGCCAGCAGTCTCCTAGCGGGGGGTCTGGAGCAGTTCTTC. The chain carries TRBV27 and TRBJ2-1; 11 positions match TRBD2. CDR3 length equals 14 residues. After removal of 5 bases from V and 10 bases from J, the junction contained 7 bases not matched to a gene. Germline-derived CDR1 and CDR2 are MNHEY and SMNVEV (reference sequence).

This rearrangement joins TRBV7-2 to TRBJ2-7; TRBD2 aligns across 7 bases. Germline V gene lookup returns CDR1 SGHTA and CDR2 FQGNSA. V was clipped by 3 bases and J by 4 bases; unmatched bases: 3. The CDR3 consists of 13 residues. CDR3 residues: CASSLGRGYEQYF. In nucleotides, the CDR3 is TGTGCCAGCAGCTTGGGGCGGGGGTACGAGCAGTACTTC.

V usage is TRBV2 and J usage is TRBJ1-5, with TRBD1 identical over 8 bases. Germline CDR1 SNHLY, CDR2 FYNNEI. Trimming removed 3 bases from V and 3 bases from J; junction bases left unmatched: 1. The CDR3 spans 14 residues. CDR3: CASSDQGANQPQHF. The CDR3 DNA is TGTGCCAGCAGTGACCAGGGGGCCAATCAGCCCCAGCATTTT.

The chain employs TRBV5-1 and TRBJ2-7; 7 bases agree with TRBD1. This CDR3 is 14 amino acids long. V was pared by 1 base and J by 1 base, with 2 bases of the junction left unmatched. Germline V gene lookup returns CDR1 SGHRS and CDR2 YFSETQ. The chain's CDR3 is CASSLQGESYEQYF. In nucleotides, the CDR3 is TGCGCCAGCAGCTTGCAGGGGGAATCCTACGAGCAGTACTTC. Supplemented by reference TRBV5-1 and TRBJ2-7, the full variable domain reads KAGVTQTPRYLIKTRGQQVTLSCSPISGHRSVSWYQQTPGQGLQFLFEYFSETQRNKGNFPGRFSGRQFSNSRSEMNVSTLELGDSALYLCASSLQGESYEQYFGPGTRLTVT.

The V and J genes are TRBV14 and TRBJ1-1; D uncertain. The CDR3 loop spans 16 amino acids. Deletions cut 0 bases from V and 6 bases from J, with 17 bases between. CDR1 and CDR2 from the germline V gene are SGHDN and FVKESK. The DNA for the CDR3 is TGTGCCAGCAGCCAAGAAATTGGTGGGCAAGTCGCTGAAGCTTTCTTT. Its protein is CASSQEIGGQVAEAFF.

This chain uses TRBV30 with TRBJ2-1; 7 nucleotides line up with TRBD2. Germline V gives CDR1 GTSNPN, CDR2 SVGIG (reference sequence). The CDR3 loop spans 13 amino acids. Trimming removed 4 bases from V and 2 bases from J; junction bases left unmatched: 2. CDR3 DNA: TGTGCCTGGACGGCGGGAGCCTACAATGAGCAGTTCTTC. Translated, it gives CAWTAGAYNEQFF.

The chain combines TRBV5-1 with TRBJ1-2; D call uncertain. From germline, CDR1 is SGHRS and CDR2 YFSETQ. The CDR3 contains 14 residues. Trimming removed 0 bases at V and 2 bases at J, with 8 bases between. The CDR3 region is CASSLEARNYGYTF. For the CDR3, the DNA is TGCGCCAGCAGCTTGGAAGCCAGGAACTATGGCTACACCTTC.

This chain connects TRBV30 to TRBJ1-1; D gene uncertain. CDR1 is GTSNPN and CDR2 is SVGIG in the germline V gene (reference sequence). V lost 5 bases, J lost 1 base, and 8 bases lay in between. There are 12 residues in the CDR3. The CDR3 DNA follows: TGTGCCTGGGGGCCAGCGAACACTGAAGCTTTCTTT. Protein sequence: CAWGPANTEAFF.

The chain has TRBV24-1 and TRBJ1-5, with D hard to call. The CDR3 is 16 residues long. The germline V gene has CDR1 KGHDR and CDR2 SFDVKD. V lost 7 bases to trimming and J lost 2 bases, with 17 bases between them. The CDR3 bases are TGTGCCACCAGCCGGGGAGGCCTAGGAGGCAATCAGCCCCAGCATTTT. Its translation is CATSRGGLGGNQPQHF.

V and J are TRBV27 and TRBJ1-4, with 7 bases lining up with TRBD1. Per germline, CDR1 MNHEY and CDR2 SMNVEV (reference sequence). V was pared by 5 bases and J by 6 bases, with 6 bases of the junction left unmatched. The CDR3 extends over 14 amino acids. The CDR3 reads CASSPRGNDEKLFF. DNA of the CDR3: TGTGCCAGCAGTCCCAGGGGGAACGATGAAAAACTGTTTTTT.

This chain connects TRBV3-1 (or the pseudogene TRBV3-2) to TRBJ2-7; the match to TRBD2 covers 7 bases. This CDR3 is built from 15 residues. Germline trimming cut 5 bases from V and 2 bases from J; bases unmatched to any gene: 9. Germline V gene lookup returns CDR1 LGHDT and CDR2 YNNKEL (reference sequence). This chain's CDR3 is CASSTNRDYTYEQYF. CDR3 DNA sequence: TGTGCCAGCAGCACGAACCGGGACTATACCTACGAGCAGTACTTC.

The V gene is TRBV7-2, the J gene TRBJ2-5; 7 bases are shared with TRBD2. The germline CDR1 and CDR2 sequences are SGHTA and FQGNSA. The junction had 3 bases not matched to a gene; V was cut back by 3 bases and J by 5 bases. The CDR3 is 13 amino acids. As DNA, the CDR3 is TGTGCCAGCAGCTTCGAGCGGGGTGAGACCCAGTACTTC. Its protein product is CASSFERGETQYF.

This chain joins TRBV6-1 and TRBJ1-5; TRBD1 aligns across 7 bases. The CDR3 runs 14 residues. Germline assignment: CDR1 MNHNS and CDR2 SASEGT. V lost 3 bases to trimming and J lost 3 bases; unmatched junction nucleotides: 2. This chain's CDR3 is CASSDRGNNQPQHF. CDR3 in DNA: TGTGCCAGCAGTGACAGGGGGAACAATCAGCCCCAGCATTTT.

This clone was seen only a few times. This chain links TRBV4-1 with TRBJ1-1; D uncertain. The V gene's germline CDR1 is MGHRA and CDR2 YSYEKL. V lost 2 bases and J lost 0, with 10 bases in between. The CDR3 contains 15 residues. The CDR3 sequence: CASSQHDGLNTEAFF. The CDR3 DNA sequence: TGCGCCAGCAGCCAACATGACGGGTTGAACACTGAAGCTTTCTTT.

This clone was recorded only once. The chain couples TRBV5-1 to TRBJ2-7; the D gene is possibly TRBD1 (6 bases). This CDR3 is built from 15 residues. Germline assignment: CDR1 SGHRS and CDR2 YFSETQ. Trimming cost V 0 bases and J 5 bases, with 15 bases left between them. The DNA for the CDR3 is TGCGCCAGCAGCTTGGGGGGGCGCGTATTTGACGAGCAGTACTTC. Amino acid sequence: CASSLGGRVFDEQYF.

Here the CDR3 reads CASSQAVAGARTDTQYF. CDR3 nucleotides: TGTGCCAGCAGCCAAGCAGTAGCGGGGGCCCGCACAGATACGCAGTATTTT. The chain is built from TRBV3-1 (or the pseudogene TRBV3-2) and TRBJ2-3; 9 positions agree with TRBD2. Germline lookup yields CDR1 LGHDT and CDR2 YNNKEL (reference sequence). V lost 1 base to trimming and J lost 1 base; unmatched junction nucleotides: 6. The length of the CDR3 is 17 residues.

The chain has TRBV15 and TRBJ2-4, with D perhaps TRBD1 (6 bases). This CDR3 contains 16 residues. V was pared by 3 bases and J by 7 bases, with 19 bases between. Germline V lookup: CDR1 LNHNV, CDR2 YYDKDF (reference sequence). CDR3 amino acids: CATSRDSRSGLNIQYF. The CDR3 region has the DNA TGTGCCACCAGCAGGGACAGCCGGTCGGGGCTGAACATTCAGTACTTC.

The chain is built from TRBV3-1 (or the pseudogene TRBV3-2) and TRBJ2-1; a possible D gene is TRBD1 (6 bases). The ends were cut back, 2 bases at V and 3 bases at J, with 14 bases in the middle. The germline CDR1 and CDR2 sequences are LGHDT and YNNKEL (reference sequence). The CDR3 sequence is 16 residues long. The CDR3 bases are TGTGCCAGCAGCCAAAACGGACAGTCCTACTACAATGAGCAGTTCTTC. It yields the protein CASSQNGQSYYNEQFF.

The chain recombines TRBV4-2 with TRBJ2-1; D may be TRBD1 (5 bases). Germline CDR1 LGHNA, CDR2 YNFKEQ. This CDR3 region has 15 residues. Trimming cost V 0 bases and J 6 bases, with 12 bases left between them. DNA for the CDR3: TGTGCCAGCAGCCAAGATCGCGGACAACTCAATGAGCAGTTCTTC. Its translation is CASSQDRGQLNEQFF.

The chain links TRBV15 to TRBJ2-7, with D maybe TRBD1 (7 bases). Trimming removed 1 base at V and 1 base at J, with 11 bases between. This CDR3 region has 15 residues. The germline V gene has CDR1 LNHNV and CDR2 YYDKDF (reference sequence). CDR3 protein: CATSRGGTESYEQYF. The CDR3 DNA is TGTGCCACCAGCAGAGGCGGGACAGAATCCTACGAGCAGTACTTC.

Written as DNA, the CDR3 is TGTGCCAGTAAGAGGGAACCGAACTCCTACAATGAGCAGTTCTTC. This codes for CASKREPNSYNEQFF. V usage is TRBV19 and J usage is TRBJ2-1, with a possible D match to TRBD2 (5 bases). Trimming took off 7 bases at V and 0 bases at J, with 13 bases between the two ends. This CDR3 spans 15 amino acids. Germline V gives CDR1 LNHDA, CDR2 SQIVND (reference sequence).

In its sample, this clone was seen once. The genes are TRBV29-1 and TRBJ1-2, with D tentatively TRBD1 (6 bases). The germline gives CDR1 SQVTM, CDR2 ANQGSEA. The CDR3 runs to 15 residues. Trimming pared 3 bases from V and 3 bases from J, leaving 17 bases between. The CDR3 loop is CSVESFLGQYYGYTF. The CDR3 coding sequence is TGCAGCGTTGAGTCGTTCCTCGGACAGTACTATGGCTACACCTTC.

The chain carries TRBV3-1 (or the pseudogene TRBV3-2) and TRBJ2-2, with 9 nucleotides matching TRBD2. With 4 bases clipped from V and 2 bases from J, the junction kept 5 bases outside the gene matches. Germline CDR1 is LGHDT and CDR2 is YNNKEL (reference sequence). This CDR3 has 16 residues. Here the CDR3 DNA reads TGTGCCAGCAGCCGTCTAGCGGGGCGAAACACCGGGGAGCTGTTTTTT. Amino acids: CASSRLAGRNTGELFF.